The T cell receptor (beta chain) under discussion was sequenced for a study of T cell responses to AZD1222 COVID-19 vaccine. Broader study findings: White British ancestry dominated among donors, who included more females, and clonal diversity was possibly underestimated.

Trimming took 6 bases from V and 4 from J, leaving 4 bases between them. The CDR3 is 11 residues long. The V gene's germline CDR1 is KGHSH and CDR2 LQKENI. TCRdb's table, derived via immunoSEQ multiplex PCR, lists solely in-frame clones and lacks some. The sample consists of 150,000 to 200,000 clones, about 92% of them appearing once. Note on this clone: Its specificity is unknown.

This specimen consisted of peripheral blood, obtained on day 0 of AZD1222 vaccination. The source is an adult in good health. The chain joins TRBV18 to TRBJ1-3; no definite D call. The DNA of the CDR3 is TGTGCCAGCTCGTGGGGAAACACCATATATTTT. Protein product: CASSWGNTIYF.